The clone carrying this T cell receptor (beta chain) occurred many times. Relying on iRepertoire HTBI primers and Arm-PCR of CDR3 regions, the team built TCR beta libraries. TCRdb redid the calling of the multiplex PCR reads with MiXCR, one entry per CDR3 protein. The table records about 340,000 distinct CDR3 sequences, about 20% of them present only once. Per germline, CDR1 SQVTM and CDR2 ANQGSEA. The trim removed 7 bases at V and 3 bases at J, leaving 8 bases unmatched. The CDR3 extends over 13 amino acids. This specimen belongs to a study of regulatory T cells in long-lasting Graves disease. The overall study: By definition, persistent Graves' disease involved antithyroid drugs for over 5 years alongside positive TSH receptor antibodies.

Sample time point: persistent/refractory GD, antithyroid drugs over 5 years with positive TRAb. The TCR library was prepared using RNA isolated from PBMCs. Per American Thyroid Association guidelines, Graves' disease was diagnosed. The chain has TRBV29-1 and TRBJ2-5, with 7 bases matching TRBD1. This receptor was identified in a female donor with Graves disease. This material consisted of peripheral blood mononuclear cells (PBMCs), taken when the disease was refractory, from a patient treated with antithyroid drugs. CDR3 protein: CSAPPGGEETQYF. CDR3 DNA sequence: TGCAGCGCCCCCCCAGGGGGTGAAGAGACCCAGTACTTC.